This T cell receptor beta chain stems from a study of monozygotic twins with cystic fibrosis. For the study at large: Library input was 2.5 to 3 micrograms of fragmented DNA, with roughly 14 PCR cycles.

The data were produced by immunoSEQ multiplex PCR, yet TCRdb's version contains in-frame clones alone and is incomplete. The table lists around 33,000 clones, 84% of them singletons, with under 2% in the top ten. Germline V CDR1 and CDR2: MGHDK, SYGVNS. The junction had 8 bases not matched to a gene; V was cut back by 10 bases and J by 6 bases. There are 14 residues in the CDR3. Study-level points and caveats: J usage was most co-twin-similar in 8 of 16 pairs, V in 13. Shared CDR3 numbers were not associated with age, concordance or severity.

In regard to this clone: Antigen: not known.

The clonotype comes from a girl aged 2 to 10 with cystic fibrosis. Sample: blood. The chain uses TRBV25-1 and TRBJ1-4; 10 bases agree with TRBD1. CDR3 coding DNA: TGTGCCACCCTGCCGGGACAGGGGTATGAAAAACTGTTTTTT. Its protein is CATLPGQGYEKLFF.